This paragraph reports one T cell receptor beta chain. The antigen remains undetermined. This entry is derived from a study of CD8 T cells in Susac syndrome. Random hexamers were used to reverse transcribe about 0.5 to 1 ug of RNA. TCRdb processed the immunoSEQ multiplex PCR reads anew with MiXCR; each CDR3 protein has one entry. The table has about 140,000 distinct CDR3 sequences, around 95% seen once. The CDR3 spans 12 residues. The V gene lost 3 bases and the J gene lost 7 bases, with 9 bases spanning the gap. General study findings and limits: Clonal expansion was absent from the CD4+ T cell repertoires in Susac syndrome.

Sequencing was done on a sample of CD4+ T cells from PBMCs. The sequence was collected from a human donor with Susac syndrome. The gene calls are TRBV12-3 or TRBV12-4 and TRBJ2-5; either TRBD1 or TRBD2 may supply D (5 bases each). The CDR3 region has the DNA TGTGCCAGCAGTTTGGGGACCGGGACCCAGTACTTC. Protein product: CASSLGTGTQYF.